Sequencing of this T cell receptor (beta chain) was carried out in a study of blood T cell repertoires in COVID-19. Study-wide background: Spain, Italy and the United States supplied samples that represented acute and convalescent COVID-19. Sample material is recorded as cDNA or gDNA derived from T cells, B-cell-depleted T cells, or PBMCs.

The sample holds one count of this clone. CDR1 ENHRY and CDR2 SYGVKD come from the germline V gene. There are 15 residues in the CDR3. Trimming took 3 bases from V and 3 from J; bases not matched to a gene: 8. As processed by the authors: Reference gene primer amplification gave nucleated cell count estimates. Assay used: immunoSEQ multiplex PCR; TCRdb lists only in-frame clones, some missing. V and J calls and clone size are copied from that table; D and trimming were computed from the DNA. The sample records tens of thousands of clones, around 90% being singletons. Input material: peripheral blood. V is TRBV10-3 and J is TRBJ2-7; 7 bases fit TRBD1. The clonotype comes from a man older than 75 with acute or convalescent COVID-19. The CDR3 region has the DNA TGTGCCATCAGTGAACTTGAGGGGGCAAACTACGAGCAGTACTTC. It yields the protein CAISELEGANYEQYF.